The 5 T cell receptor beta chains reported below all come from one sample, sequenced in a study of T cells in Graves' hyperthyroidism and ophthalmopathy. The CDR3 regions of TCR beta were amplified from RNA transcripts. An initial round of RT-PCR targeting the TCR CDR3 relied on the HTBI primer set. Each CDR3 protein gets one entry after TCRdb re-called the multiplex PCR reads with MiXCR. The sample includes 690,000 or so distinct CDR3 sequences, roughly a sixth of them seen just once. Sequencing was carried out using blood. The receptors originated from a woman aged 50 to 60 with Graves' hyperthyroidism that later progressed to Graves' ophthalmopathy.

The chain has TRBV20-1 and TRBJ2-3; maybe TRBD1 (5 bases). Trimming cost V 1 base and J 6 bases, with 17 bases left between them. The CDR3 consists of 15 residues. Germline CDR1 DFQATT, CDR2 SNEGSKA (reference sequence). CDR3 sequence: CSARVGQQYADTQYF. The CDR3 bases are TGCAGTGCTAGAGTGGGGCAACAATATGCGGATACGCAGTATTTT.

This clonotype was seen many times. V is TRBV9 and J is TRBJ1-4; tentative D call: TRBD1 (6 bases). The CDR3 sequence is 14 residues long. V dropped 2 bases and J dropped 8 bases, with 13 bases sitting between them. The germline gives CDR1 SGDLS, CDR2 YYNGEE. The CDR3 DNA reads as TGTGCCAGCAGCGTCACAGGGATTAGAGAAAAACTGTTTTTT. The encoded protein is CASSVTGIREKLFF.

The V and J genes are TRBV10-3 and TRBJ2-2; 8 bases map to TRBD1. This CDR3 region has 16 residues. With V trimmed by 4 bases and J by 5 bases, 9 bases remained unmatched. Germline loops: CDR1 ENHRY, CDR2 SYGVKD. CDR3 residues: CAISVGQGAGTGELFF. The CDR3 nucleotides are TGTGCCATCAGTGTCGGACAGGGCGCGGGGACCGGGGAGCTGTTTTTT.

This clonotype has just a few counts. The V and J genes are TRBV6-8 and TRBJ2-4; D might be TRBD2 (5 bases). CDR3 length equals 15 residues. V was clipped by 2 bases and J by 0 bases, with 8 bases between them. The V gene's germline CDR1 is MNHGY and CDR2 SAAAGT. DNA of the CDR3: TGTGCCAGCAGTTACGGGAGACTAGCCAAAAACATTCAGTACTTC. Translating gives CASSYGRLAKNIQYF.

Many counts were recorded for this clonotype. The chain couples TRBV12-3 or TRBV12-4 to TRBJ1-4; 11 bases fit TRBD1. The trim removed 9 bases at V and 8 bases at J, leaving 5 bases unmatched. The CDR3 is made up of 13 amino acids. In nucleotides, the CDR3 is TGTGCCAGAAGGACAGGGGGCCGAGAAAAACTGTTTTTT. Translating it yields CARRTGGREKLFF.